The T cell receptor beta chain under discussion was sequenced for a study of cytomegalovirus exposure and HLA in healthy donors. General study findings and limits: In vitro checks showed that a few CMV-associated chains really do target CMV antigens. About 87% or about 30% of the time was how often most TCR beta V segments were productive, according to an earlier analysis. Later analysis identified about 18,000 TCR beta sequences associated with HLA alleles, using a false discovery rate threshold of 0.05. The records held CMV serostatus as the only immune exposure information.

CDR1 and CDR2 from the germline V gene are SGHTS and YDEGEE. The CDR3 loop spans 14 amino acids. Trimming left V 0 bases short and J 7 bases short, with 10 bases between. A multiplex PCR was run with 60 Vbeta primers and 13 Jbeta primers. Clones were read by immunoSEQ multiplex PCR, and TCRdb kept only the in-frame ones, dropping some. The top ten clones hold 4.5% to 7% of a sample with approximately 79,000 clones, roughly 79% of them seen once. With respect to this clone: Its antigen remains unknown. This specimen includes other DNA sequences encoding the same CDR3.

The chain is built from TRBV5-8 and TRBJ1-4; maybe TRBD1 (5 bases). The clonotype comes from a male donor in good health and CMV-seropositive. Material: PBMCs. The CDR3 bases are TGTGCCAGCAGCTTGGTTGGGGGGAGTGAAAAACTGTTTTTT. Amino acid sequence: CASSLVGGSEKLFF.